One sample yielded the 27 T cell receptor beta chains listed below, sequenced in a study of OX40 agonist ivuxolimab in advanced cancers. The table came from immunoSEQ multiplex PCR; TCRdb's copy has only in-frame clones and leaves some out. Of more than 55,000 clones in the sample, approximately 86% were seen once. The material was CD4+ or CD8+ T cells sorted from blood, obtained in a trial of the OX40 agonist ivuxolimab. All receptors derive from an adult with an advanced solid tumor such as melanoma, head and neck, liver or kidney cancer.

The chain is built from TRBV18 and TRBJ1-3; D is unclear. Germline CDR1 reads KGHSH; CDR2 reads LQKENI. Trimming shortened V by 1 base and J by 8 bases, and 12 bases separated the two germline ends. CDR3 length equals 14 residues. The CDR3 is CASSPLESVDTIYF. CDR3 in DNA: TGTGCCAGCTCACCACTGGAATCCGTGGACACCATATATTTT.

This clone was found once. This chain connects TRBV6-5 to TRBJ2-7; D is tentatively TRBD1 or TRBD2 (5 bases each). Germline CDR1 reads MNHEY; CDR2 reads SVGAGI. V lost 11 bases to trimming and J lost 1 base, with 21 bases between them. The CDR3 consists of 15 residues. CDR3 DNA sequence: TGTGCCGTTCAGCGTCGGGAAGGGGCGTCCTACGAGCAGTACTTC. Translation: CAVQRREGASYEQYF.

This clone was counted a few times. This chain joins TRBV6-1 and TRBJ1-2; 7 nucleotides agree with TRBD1. CDR3 length: 14 residues. V was pared by 5 bases and J by 4 bases, with 7 bases of the junction left unmatched. Germline CDR1 is MNHNS and CDR2 is SASEGT. The CDR3 here is CASSLTGTTYGYTF. For the CDR3, the DNA is TGTGCCAGCAGTCTGACAGGGACTACCTATGGCTACACCTTC.

This clone occurred a few times. The rearrangement uses TRBV14 and TRBJ2-7; D is unclear. The V end lost 1 base, the J end lost 3 bases, and 13 bases lay between the germline ends. CDR3 length equals 15 residues. Germline V CDR1 and CDR2: SGHDN, FVKESK. The CDR3 region is CASSQGESRIYEQYF. The CDR3 DNA reads as TGTGCCAGCAGCCAAGGAGAGAGCAGGATCTACGAGCAGTACTTC.

The V call is TRBV6-5, the J call TRBJ2-7; TRBD2 aligns across 11 bases. The CDR3 length is 14 residues. Germline V gene sequence: CDR1 MNHEY, CDR2 SVGAGI. Unmatched junction bases numbered 2, after V lost 5 bases and J lost 2 bases. The CDR3: CASSRTSGPYEQYF. In DNA form, the CDR3 reads TGTGCCAGCAGTAGGACTAGCGGGCCCTACGAGCAGTACTTC.

J is TRBJ1-2 and V is TRBV6-1, with 8 bases aligning to TRBD1. V shed 5 bases and J 6 bases; nucleotides not matched to a gene: 5. This CDR3 has 13 amino acids. Germline lookup yields CDR1 MNHNS and CDR2 SASEGT. The CDR3 sequence: CASSSDRVHGYTF. The CDR3 nucleotides are TGTGCCAGCAGTTCGGACAGGGTGCATGGCTACACCTTC.

The chain joins TRBV6-1 to TRBJ2-3; 8 bases line up with TRBD2. The V segment lost 7 bases and the J segment 0 bases; nucleotides outside the gene matches: 6. The CDR3 spans 15 residues. CDR1 MNHNS and CDR2 SASEGT come from the germline V gene. CDR3 residues: CASTERGHSTDTQYF. The CDR3 DNA is TGTGCCAGCACCGAGCGGGGGCATAGCACAGATACGCAGTATTTT.

The sample holds one count of this clone. The rearrangement links TRBV2 to TRBJ2-5; D is undetermined. Trimming removed 6 bases at V and 5 bases at J, with 7 bases between. Germline V gives CDR1 SNHLY, CDR2 FYNNEI. CDR3 length equals 11 residues. Written as DNA, the CDR3 is TGTGCCAGCAGACTATGGGAGACCCAGTACTTC. Translation: CASRLWETQYF.

The CDR3 bases are TGCGCCAGCAGTCACTACCCCACCCTAAATCAGCCCCAGCATTTT. Protein product: CASSHYPTLNQPQHF. This sequence joins TRBV23-1 and TRBJ1-5; D uncertain. TRBV23-1 is classed as an ORF, of uncertain function. The CDR3 loop spans 15 amino acids. The V end lost 3 bases, the J end lost 4 bases, and 13 bases lay between the germline ends.

V gene TRBV6-1 combines with J gene TRBJ1-6; 9 bases fit TRBD1. J lost 6 bases, V lost 4 bases, and 10 bases had no gene match. Germline V gene data show CDR1 as MNHNS and CDR2 as SASEGT. This CDR3 has 17 residues. This CDR3 is CASSAYSTGGSNSPLHF. The CDR3, as DNA: TGTGCCAGCAGTGCTTATTCGACAGGGGGATCTAATTCACCCCTCCACTTT.

This clone was picked up a small number of times. The rearrangement joins TRBV6-1 to TRBJ2-5, with unresolved D. Per germline, CDR1 MNHNS and CDR2 SASEGT. Trimming took 0 bases from V and 7 from J, leaving 15 bases between them. The CDR3 has 15 amino acids. CDR3 sequence reads: CASSEAGISRATQYF. The CDR3 region has the DNA TGTGCCAGCAGTGAAGCGGGCATAAGCCGGGCGACCCAGTACTTC.

This clone was detected a few times. The rearrangement joins TRBV11-2 to TRBJ2-2; D gene unclear. With 1 base removed from V and 6 bases from J, the gap between germline ends came to 6 bases. The germline gives CDR1 SGHAT, CDR2 FQNNGV. This CDR3 spans 13 amino acids. The CDR3 reads CASSLVGPGELFF. The CDR3 DNA sequence: TGTGCCAGCAGCTTAGTAGGGCCCGGGGAGCTGTTTTTT. The full variable domain, in which reference TRBV11-2 and TRBJ2-2 provide the parts outside the CDR3, is EAGVAQSPRYKIIEKRQSVAFWCNPISGHATLYWYQQILGQGPKLLIQFQNNGVVDDSQLPKDRFSAERLKGVDSTLKIQPAKLEDSAVYLCASSLVGPGELFFGEGSRLTVL.

The V gene is TRBV21-1, the J gene TRBJ1-1. TRBV21-1 is a listed pseudogene. CDR3 length: 14 residues. CDR3 sequence (DNA): TGTGCCAGCAGCAAAGATGGGGGAGACACTGAAGCTTTCTTT. Amino acids: CASSKDGGDTEAFF.

V gene TRBV6-1 combines with J gene TRBJ2-5, with D uncertain. Germline CDR1 is MNHNS and CDR2 is SASEGT. The CDR3 has 13 amino acids. The V and J ends lost 7 bases and 4 bases respectively, with 13 bases between them. Here the CDR3 DNA reads TGTGCCAGCAAAGGGAAACAGCGAGAGACCCAGTACTTC. Translation: CASKGKQRETQYF.

This rearrangement joins TRBV18 to TRBJ1-3, with D unclear. CDR3 length equals 12 residues. CDR1 and CDR2 from the germline V gene are KGHSH and LQKENI. Trimming removed 0 bases from V and 10 bases from J, with 7 bases in between. This CDR3 reads CASSPPVSTIYF. The CDR3 DNA sequence: TGTGCCAGCTCACCACCTGTCTCGACCATATATTTT. The full variable domain, completed using reference TRBV18 and TRBJ1-3, is NAGVMQNPRHLVRRRGQEARLRCSPMKGHSHVYWYRQLPEEGLKFMVYLQKENIIDESGMPKERFSAEFPKEGPSILRIQQVVRGDSAAYFCASSPPVSTIYFGEGSWLTVV.

The CDR3 here is CASSLMQGAEEKLFF. Written as DNA, the CDR3 is TGCGCCAGCAGCTTAATGCAGGGGGCTGAGGAAAAACTGTTTTTT. The rearrangement links TRBV5-1 to TRBJ1-4; 8 bases line up with TRBD1. CDR1 and CDR2 from the germline V gene are SGHRS and YFSETQ. The CDR3 consists of 15 residues. The V and J ends lost 2 bases and 8 bases, in that order; junction bases with no gene match: 8. Full variable domain (rest looked up from reference TRBV5-1 and TRBJ1-4): KAGVTQTPRYLIKTRGQQVTLSCSPISGHRSVSWYQQTPGQGLQFLFEYFSETQRNKGNFPGRFSGRQFSNSRSEMNVSTLELGDSALYLCASSLMQGAEEKLFFGSGTQLSVL.

CDR3 in amino acids: CASSPSSRDRGNTEAFF. CDR3 sequence (DNA): TGTGCCAGCAGCCCGAGTAGTAGGGACAGGGGAAACACTGAAGCTTTCTTT. The rearrangement uses TRBV7-2 and TRBJ1-1; 10 bases line up with TRBD1. The V gene end was trimmed by 5 bases and the J gene end by 2 bases; junction bases not matched to a gene: 11. Germline V gives CDR1 SGHTA, CDR2 FQGNSA. The CDR3 sequence is 17 residues long. The full variable domain, rest sourced from reference TRBV7-2 and TRBJ1-1, is GAGVSQSPSNKVTEKGKDVELRCDPISGHTALYWYRQSLGQGLEFLIYFQGNSAPDKSGLPSDRFSAERTGGSVSTLTIQRTQQEDSAVYLCASSPSSRDRGNTEAFFGQGTRLTVV.

A single count supports this clone. This rearrangement joins TRBV7-2 to TRBJ2-5, with 9 bases aligning to TRBD2. The CDR3 length is 16 residues. V trimming: 6 bases; J trimming: 2 bases; junction bases outside the gene matches: 10. CDR1 and CDR2 (germline): SGHTA, FQGNSA. The CDR3 protein is CASSNIAGAPQETQYF. The CDR3 nucleotides are TGTGCCAGCAGTAATATAGCGGGGGCTCCTCAAGAGACCCAGTACTTC.

The V and J genes are TRBV9 and TRBJ1-3; D gene ambiguous. Germline V gene data show CDR1 as SGDLS and CDR2 as YYNGEE. The V end was cut by 3 bases, the J end by 0 bases, with 4 bases between. The length of the CDR3 is 13 residues. In DNA, the CDR3 is TGTGCCAGCAGCGCCGGCTCTGGAAACACCATATATTTT. It is translated as CASSAGSGNTIYF.

Here the CDR3 reads CASSLGVWGNQPQHF. In DNA, the CDR3 is TGTGCCAGCAGCCTAGGGGTATGGGGCAATCAGCCCCAGCATTTT. This chain uses TRBV11-3 with TRBJ1-5, with D maybe TRBD1 (5 bases). V dropped 5 bases and J dropped 2 bases, with 13 bases sitting between them. The germline gives CDR1 SGHNT, CDR2 YENEEA. The CDR3 is 15 residues long. The variable domain in full, with the rest retrieved from reference TRBV11-3 and TRBJ1-5, is EAGVVQSPRYKIIEKKQPVAFWCNPISGHNTLYWYLQNLGQGPELLIRYENEEAVDDSQLPKDRFSAERLKGVDSTLKIQPAELGDSAVYLCASSLGVWGNQPQHFGDGTRLSIL.

The rearrangement uses TRBV5-1 and TRBJ2-2; D might be TRBD1 (6 bases). Germline CDR1 reads SGHRS; CDR2 reads YFSETQ. CDR3 size: 18 residues. Trimming pared 0 bases from V and 2 bases from J, leaving 17 bases between. CDR3 sequence (DNA): TGCGCCAGCAGCTTGGACCTCAGGGGTCCTACTAACACCGGGGAGCTGTTTTTT. Its protein product is CASSLDLRGPTNTGELFF.

This sequence joins TRBV2 and TRBJ1-5; no clear D gene. V was clipped by 2 bases and J by 6 bases, with 11 bases between them. This CDR3 contains 14 residues. From germline, CDR1 is SNHLY and CDR2 FYNNEI. In DNA, the CDR3 is TGTGCCAGCAGTGAAACTAGCCTTTCTCAGCCCCAGCATTTT. Translating gives CASSETSLSQPQHF.

This clone was found once. The J gene is TRBJ2-6, the V gene TRBV5-4; the match to TRBD1 covers 7 bases. The CDR3 spans 15 residues. The trim removed 5 bases at V and 2 bases at J, leaving 4 bases unmatched. Germline assignment: CDR1 SGHNT and CDR2 YYREEE (reference sequence). The CDR3, as DNA: TGTGCCAGCAGACAAACAGGGGCTGGGGCCAACGTCCTGACTTTC. It codes for CASRQTGAGANVLTF.

V gene TRBV11-2 combines with J gene TRBJ2-7; D is unclear. The CDR3 sequence is 13 residues long. Trimming removed 3 bases from V and 7 bases from J, with 13 bases in between. The germline CDR1 and CDR2 sequences are SGHAT and FQNNGV. CDR3 in amino acids: CASSFRGRQEQYF. In nucleotides, the CDR3 is TGTGCCAGCAGCTTCCGAGGTCGACAAGAGCAGTACTTC.

The rearrangement uses TRBV5-4 and TRBJ1-6; D is uncertain. The V gene lost 3 bases and the J gene lost 7 bases, with 8 bases spanning the gap. The CDR3 covers 13 residues. Per the germline V gene, CDR1 is SGHNT and CDR2 is YYREEE (reference sequence). Here the CDR3 reads CASSSYKNSPLHF. DNA of the CDR3: TGTGCCAGCAGCTCCTACAAGAATTCACCCCTCCACTTT.

The genes are TRBV6-6 and TRBJ1-1, with 7 bases fitting TRBD1. J lost 5 bases, V lost 6 bases, and 12 bases had no gene match. Per the germline V gene, CDR1 is MNHNY and CDR2 is SVGAGI (reference sequence). The CDR3 is 15 residues long. The chain's CDR3 is CASSFSVRGVTEAFF. DNA of the CDR3: TGTGCCAGCAGCTTCTCCGTCAGGGGGGTGACTGAAGCTTTCTTT.

The V call is TRBV6-4, the J call TRBJ2-2, with no clear D. The germline CDR1 and CDR2 sequences are MRHNA and SNTAGT. The CDR3 consists of 13 residues. Trimming cost V 4 bases and J 2 bases, with 5 bases left between them. As DNA, the CDR3 is TGTGCCAGCAGTGGTTTAAACACCGGGGAGCTGTTTTTT. It translates to CASSGLNTGELFF.